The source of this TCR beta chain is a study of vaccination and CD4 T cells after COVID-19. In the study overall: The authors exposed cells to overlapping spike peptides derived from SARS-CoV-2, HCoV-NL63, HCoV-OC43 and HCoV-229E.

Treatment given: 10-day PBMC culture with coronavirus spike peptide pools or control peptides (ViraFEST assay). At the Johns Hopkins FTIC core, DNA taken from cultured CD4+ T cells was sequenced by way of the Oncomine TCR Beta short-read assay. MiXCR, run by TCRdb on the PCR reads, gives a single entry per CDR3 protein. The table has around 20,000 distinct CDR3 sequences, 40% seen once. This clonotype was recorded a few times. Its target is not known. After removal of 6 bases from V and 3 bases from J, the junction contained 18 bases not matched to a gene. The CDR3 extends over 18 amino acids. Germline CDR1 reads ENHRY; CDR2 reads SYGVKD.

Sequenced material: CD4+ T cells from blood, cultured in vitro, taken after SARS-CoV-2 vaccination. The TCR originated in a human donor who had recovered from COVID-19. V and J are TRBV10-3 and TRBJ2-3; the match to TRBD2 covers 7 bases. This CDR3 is CAIRGRGNRLGRTDTQYF. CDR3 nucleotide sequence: TGTGCCATCAGGGGGAGGGGCAACCGACTAGGACGGACAGATACGCAGTATTTT.